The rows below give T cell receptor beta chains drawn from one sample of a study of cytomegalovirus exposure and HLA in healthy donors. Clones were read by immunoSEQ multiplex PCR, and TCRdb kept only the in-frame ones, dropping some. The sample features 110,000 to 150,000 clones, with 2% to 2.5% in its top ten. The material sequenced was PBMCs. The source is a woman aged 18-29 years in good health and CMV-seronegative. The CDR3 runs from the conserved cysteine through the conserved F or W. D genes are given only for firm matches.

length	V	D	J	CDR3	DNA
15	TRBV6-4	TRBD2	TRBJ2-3	CASSETTSGTDTQYF	TGTGCCAGCAGTGAGACGACTAGCGGGACAGATACGCAGTATTTT
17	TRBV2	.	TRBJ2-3	CASRGGRALSAPDTQYF	TGTGCCAGCAGGGGGGGGCGGGCCCTAAGCGCTCCAGATACGCAGTATTTT
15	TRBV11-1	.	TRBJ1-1	CASSLAREKNTEAFF	TGTGCCAGCAGCTTAGCGCGTGAGAAGAACACTGAAGCTTTCTTT
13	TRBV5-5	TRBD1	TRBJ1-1	CASSDSGQGAAFF	TGTGCCAGCAGTGATTCGGGACAGGGGGCCGCTTTCTTT
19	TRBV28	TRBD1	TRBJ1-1	CASTLDRSGQGGRNTEAFF	TGTGCCAGCACCCTGGACCGCTCGGGACAGGGTGGCAGAAACACTGAAGCTTTCTTT
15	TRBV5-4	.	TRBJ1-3	CASSDGTSSGNTIYF	TGTGCCAGCAGCGATGGGACAAGCTCTGGAAACACCATATATTTT
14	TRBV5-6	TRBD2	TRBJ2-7	CASRLAGQFGEQYF	TGTGCCAGCAGACTAGCGGGACAATTCGGCGAGCAGTACTTC
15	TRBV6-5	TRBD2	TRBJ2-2	CASSFGGRAAGELFF	TGTGCCAGCAGTTTTGGCGGGAGGGCTGCCGGGGAGCTGTTTTTT
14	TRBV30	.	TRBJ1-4	CAWSRDIYNEKLFF	TGTGCCTGGAGTAGGGACATCTATAATGAAAAACTGTTTTTT
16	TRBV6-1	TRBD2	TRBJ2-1	CASSEFPSGTMNEQFF	TGTGCCAGCAGTGAATTCCCTAGCGGGACCATGAATGAGCAGTTCTTC
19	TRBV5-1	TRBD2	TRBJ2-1	CASSLGLAGESPLYNEQFF	TGCGCCAGCAGCTTGGGGCTAGCGGGAGAATCTCCTCTTTACAATGAGCAGTTCTTC
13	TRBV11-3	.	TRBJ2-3	CASSLVEVDTQYF	TGTGCCAGCAGCTTAGTCGAGGTTGATACGCAGTATTTT
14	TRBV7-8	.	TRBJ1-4	CASSRSATNEKLFF	TGTGCCAGCAGCCGAAGCGCAACTAATGAAAAACTGTTTTTT
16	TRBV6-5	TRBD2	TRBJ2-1	CASSYLQAGGPHEQFF	TGTGCCAGCAGTTACCTACAAGCGGGAGGGCCGCATGAGCAGTTCTTC
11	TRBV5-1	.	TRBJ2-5	CASSPGETQYF	TGCGCCAGCAGCCCCGGAGAGACCCAGTACTTC
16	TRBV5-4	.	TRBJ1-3	CASSYEGRGDGNTIYF	TGTGCCAGCAGCTACGAGGGGAGGGGAGACGGAAACACCATATATTTT
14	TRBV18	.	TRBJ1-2	CASSPNDSGYGYTF	TGTGCCAGCTCACCGAACGACTCGGGCTATGGCTACACCTTC
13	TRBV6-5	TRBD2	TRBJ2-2	CASGLAGSGELFF	TGTGCCAGCGGACTAGCAGGATCCGGGGAGCTGTTTTTT
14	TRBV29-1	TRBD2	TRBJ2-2	CSVGFSGSDGELFF	TGCAGCGTTGGTTTTAGCGGGAGCGACGGGGAGCTGTTTTTT
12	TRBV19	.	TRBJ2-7	CATEDGTYEQYF	TGTGCCACCGAGGACGGGACCTACGAGCAGTACTTC
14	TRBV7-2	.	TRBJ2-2	CASSSGLGTGELFF	TGTGCCAGCAGCTCGGGACTGGGCACCGGGGAGCTGTTTTTT
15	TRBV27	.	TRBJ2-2	CASTWWGGGTGELFF	TGTGCCAGCACCTGGTGGGGGGGCGGGACCGGGGAGCTGTTTTTT
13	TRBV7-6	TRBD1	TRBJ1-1	CASSLDEGAQAFF	TGTGCCAGCAGCTTAGATGAGGGGGCACAGGCTTTCTTT